This T cell receptor beta chain appears in the sequencing data of a study of T cells after yellow fever vaccination. Overall study results and limits: Bulk-population clonotypes that are abundant could appear as contaminants in FACS-sorted repertoires. The booster response re-showed most primary clones: 96% CD4, approximately 86% CD8. Compared with primary, the secondary response was weaker and peaked at day 5, not 15.

The J segment lost 4 bases and the V segment lost 5 bases, leaving 11 bases of the junction unmatched. This CDR3 is built from 15 residues. Germline values: CDR1 DFQATT, CDR2 SNEGSKA (reference sequence). In making TCR cDNA, 5'RACE template switching added a universal primer site and UMIs to it. TCRdb itself ran the 5' RACE reads through MiXCR, one entry per CDR3 protein. The table records 120,000 or so distinct CDR3 sequences, under 9% of them present only once. In the case of this clonotype: Its cognate antigen is unknown.

The receptor's source is a man between 18 and 35 years old who received the YFV17D yellow fever vaccine. The chain combines TRBV20-1 with TRBJ1-2, with 9 bases matching TRBD1. The starting material was CD8+ T cells sorted from PBMCs, obtained on the day of the yellow fever booster vaccination. The CDR3 loop is CSAGGHRGLGYGYTF. CDR3 DNA sequence: TGCAGTGCTGGAGGCCACAGGGGGCTCGGCTATGGCTACACCTTC.